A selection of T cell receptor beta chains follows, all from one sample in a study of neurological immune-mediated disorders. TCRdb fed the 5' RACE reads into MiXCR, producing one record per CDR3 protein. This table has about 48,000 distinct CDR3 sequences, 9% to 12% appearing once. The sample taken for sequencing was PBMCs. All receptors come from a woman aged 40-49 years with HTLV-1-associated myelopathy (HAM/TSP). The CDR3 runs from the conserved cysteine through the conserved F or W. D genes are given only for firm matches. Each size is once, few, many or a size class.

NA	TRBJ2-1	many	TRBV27	TGTGCCAGCAGTACGATCCTCACAGGAAGCAATGAGCAGTTCTTC	CASSTILTGSNEQFF
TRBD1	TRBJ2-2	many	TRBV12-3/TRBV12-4	TGTGCCAGCAGTTTAAGAGGACAGGGGTACACCGGGGAGCTGTTTTTT	CASSLRGQGYTGELFF
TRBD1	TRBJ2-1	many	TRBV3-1	TGTGCCAGCAGCCAAGAGGTGGGACAGGGCTTCGATGAGCAGTTCTTC	CASSQEVGQGFDEQFF
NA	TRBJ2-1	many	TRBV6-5	TGTGCCAGCAGTCCTCTCTTAAGGGGCTACAATGAGCAGTTCTTC	CASSPLLRGYNEQFF
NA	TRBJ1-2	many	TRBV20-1	TGCAGTGCTAACGTTAGGGCTAACTATGGCTACACCTTC	CSANVRANYGYTF
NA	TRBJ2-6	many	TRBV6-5	TGTGCCAGCAGTTATGCGGGCCATTCCCCCTCTGGGGCCAACGTCCTGACTTTC	CASSYAGHSPSGANVLTF
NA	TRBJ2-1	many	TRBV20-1	TGCAGTGCTAGTGGGGTGGATGGGACCTACAATGAGCAGTTCTTC	CSASGVDGTYNEQFF
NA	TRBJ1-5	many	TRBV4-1	TGCGCCAGCAGCCAAGATCCGCCGGGGCAGGGCAATCAGCCCCAGCATTTT	CASSQDPPGQGNQPQHF
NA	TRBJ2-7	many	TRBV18	TGTGCCAGCTCACCACAACAGGGCTACGAGCAGTACTTC	CASSPQQGYEQYF
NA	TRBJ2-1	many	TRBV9	TGTGCCAGCAGCGATGGCGGGGGCAGCTCCTACAATGAGCAGTTCTTC	CASSDGGGSSYNEQFF